This section outlines one T cell receptor (beta chain) sequence together with its context. Once RNA had been extracted, it was reverse transcribed into cDNA to act as the sequencing template. TCRdb's copy holds only in-frame clones and misses some; the assay was immunoSEQ multiplex PCR. Of about 190,000 clones detected, 50% to 60% appear once; the ten largest clones hold roughly 0.71%. As for treatment: oral pan-JAK inhibitor, 5-10 mg twice daily. These data are taken from a study of CD8+ T cells in alopecia areata. The clonotype originates from a human donor with alopecia areata. Here the sequenced sample was CD4+ T cells sorted from blood, taken at week 4, from a patient treated with tofacitinib.

The CDR3 DNA reads TGTGCCAGCAGCTCTCTAGCGGGAGGGACCTACAATGAGCAGTTCTTC. It yields the protein CASSSLAGGTYNEQFF. The chain combines TRBV7-9 with TRBJ2-1; 12 bases map to TRBD2. The germline CDR1 and CDR2 sequences are SEHNR and FQNEAQ (reference sequence). This CDR3 is 16 amino acids long. The trim removed 4 bases at V and 2 bases at J, leaving 3 bases unmatched.